This T cell receptor beta chain was sequenced for a study of blood T cells in healthy people across ages. A few counts support this clonotype. Its antigen is still unknown. Peripheral blood, about 9.8 milliliters per donor, was collected. Per the germline V gene, CDR1 is SQVTM and CDR2 is ANQGSEA. The CDR3 sequence is 14 residues long. With 4 bases clipped from V and 0 bases from J, the junction kept 3 bases outside the gene matches. Together with a sample-barcoded 5' primer, a J-beta primer mix was included in a second PCR lasting about 7 to 12 cycles. TCRdb recomputed calls from the 5' RACE reads with MiXCR, one row per CDR3 protein. The data show fewer than 650,000 distinct CDR3 sequences, 25% to 35% seen once. Findings of the study overall: When set beside aged donors, long-lived donors presented more naive CD4+ cells and higher diversity.

These same data were also listed under a study on T cells of mothers and their children.

This clonotype was obtained from a boy aged 2 to 10 in good health. The V gene is TRBV29-1, the J gene TRBJ2-1, with 7 bases identical to TRBD2. The sample taken for sequencing was blood. CDR3 residues: CSVVRGSSYNEQFF. The CDR3 coding sequence is TGCAGCGTTGTCCGCGGGAGCTCCTACAATGAGCAGTTCTTC.